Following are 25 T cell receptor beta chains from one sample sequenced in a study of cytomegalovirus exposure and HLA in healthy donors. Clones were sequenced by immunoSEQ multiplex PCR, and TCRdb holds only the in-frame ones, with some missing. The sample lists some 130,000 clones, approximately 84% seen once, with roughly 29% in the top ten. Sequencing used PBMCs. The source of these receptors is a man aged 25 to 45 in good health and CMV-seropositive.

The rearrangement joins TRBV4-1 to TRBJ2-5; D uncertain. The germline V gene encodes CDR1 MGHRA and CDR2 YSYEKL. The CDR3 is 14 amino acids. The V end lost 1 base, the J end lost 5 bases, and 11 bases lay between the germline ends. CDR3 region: CASSQAGRPETQYF. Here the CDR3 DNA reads TGCGCCAGCAGCCAAGCAGGCCGCCCGGAGACCCAGTACTTC.

The CDR3 DNA reads as TGCGCCAGCAGCGTCGGCTACGAGCAGTACTTC. This sequence encodes CASSVGYEQYF. V is TRBV4-1 and J is TRBJ2-7, with D hard to call. The CDR3 is 11 amino acids. The V gene lost 5 bases and the J gene lost 3 bases, with 5 bases spanning the gap. Per the germline V gene, CDR1 is MGHRA and CDR2 is YSYEKL.

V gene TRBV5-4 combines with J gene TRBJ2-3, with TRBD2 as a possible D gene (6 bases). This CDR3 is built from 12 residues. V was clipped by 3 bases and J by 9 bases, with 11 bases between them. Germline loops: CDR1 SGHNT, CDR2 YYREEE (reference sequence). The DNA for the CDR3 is TGTGCCAGCAGCTCTAGGGACTCCACGCAGTATTTT. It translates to CASSSRDSTQYF.

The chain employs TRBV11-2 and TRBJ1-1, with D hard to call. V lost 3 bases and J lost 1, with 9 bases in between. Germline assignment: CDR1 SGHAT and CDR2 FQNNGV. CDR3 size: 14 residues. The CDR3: CASSFSTQNTEAFF. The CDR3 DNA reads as TGTGCCAGCAGCTTTTCAACTCAGAACACTGAAGCTTTCTTT.

The CDR3 nucleotides read TGTGCCAGCAGTGGCCCCAACACTGAAGCTTTCTTT. Its protein product is CASSGPNTEAFF. This chain joins TRBV6-6 and TRBJ1-1; D gene unclear. Germline CDR1 and CDR2: MNHNY and SVGAGI (reference sequence). This CDR3 is built from 12 residues. V was pared by 5 bases and J by 2 bases, with 6 bases between.

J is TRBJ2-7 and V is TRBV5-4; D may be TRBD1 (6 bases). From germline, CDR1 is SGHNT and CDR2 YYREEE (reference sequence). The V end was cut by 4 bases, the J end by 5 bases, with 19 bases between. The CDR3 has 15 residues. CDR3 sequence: CASSAGTPNSDEQYF. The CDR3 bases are TGTGCCAGCAGCGCCGGGACACCGAACAGCGACGAGCAGTACTTC. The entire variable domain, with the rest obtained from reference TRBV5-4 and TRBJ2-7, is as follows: ETGVTQSPTHLIKTRGQQVTLRCSSQSGHNTVSWYQQALGQGPQFIFQYYREEENGRGNFPPRFSGLQFPNYSSELNVNALELDDSALYLCASSAGTPNSDEQYFGPGTRLTVT.

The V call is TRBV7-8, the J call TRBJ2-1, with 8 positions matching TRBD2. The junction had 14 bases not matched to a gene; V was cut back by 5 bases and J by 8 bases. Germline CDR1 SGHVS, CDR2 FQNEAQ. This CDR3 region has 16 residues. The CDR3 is CASSTYPSGSTDEQFF. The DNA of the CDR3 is TGTGCCAGCAGCACATACCCCAGCGGGAGTACGGATGAGCAGTTCTTC.

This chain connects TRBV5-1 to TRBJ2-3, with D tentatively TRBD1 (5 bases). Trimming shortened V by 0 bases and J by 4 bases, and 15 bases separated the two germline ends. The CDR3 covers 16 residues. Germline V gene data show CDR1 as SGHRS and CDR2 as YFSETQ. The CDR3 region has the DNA TGCGCCAGCAGCTTGGCCGCGGCTCTAGGGGCAGATACGCAGTATTTT. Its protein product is CASSLAAALGADTQYF.

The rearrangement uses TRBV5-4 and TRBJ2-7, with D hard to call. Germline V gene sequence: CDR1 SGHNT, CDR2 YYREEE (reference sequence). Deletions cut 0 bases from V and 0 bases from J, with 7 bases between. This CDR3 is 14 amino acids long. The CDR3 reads CASSLDASSYEQYF. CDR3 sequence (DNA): TGTGCCAGCAGCTTGGACGCGAGCTCCTACGAGCAGTACTTC.

CDR3 amino acids: CATSRVPTGAYEQYF. The CDR3 nucleotides are TGTGCCACCAGCAGAGTACCGACAGGGGCCTACGAGCAGTACTTC. The gene calls are TRBV15 and TRBJ2-7; 8 positions agree with TRBD1. There are 15 residues in the CDR3. Losses at the gene ends were 1 base for V and 2 bases for J; bases not matched to a gene: 4. Germline lookup yields CDR1 LNHNV and CDR2 YYDKDF (reference sequence).

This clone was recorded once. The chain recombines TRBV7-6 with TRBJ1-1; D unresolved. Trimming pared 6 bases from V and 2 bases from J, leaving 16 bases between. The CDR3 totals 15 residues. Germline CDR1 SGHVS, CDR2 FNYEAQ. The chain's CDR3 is CASRALGGINTEAFF. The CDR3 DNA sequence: TGTGCCAGCAGAGCGTTAGGCGGGATAAACACTGAAGCTTTCTTT.

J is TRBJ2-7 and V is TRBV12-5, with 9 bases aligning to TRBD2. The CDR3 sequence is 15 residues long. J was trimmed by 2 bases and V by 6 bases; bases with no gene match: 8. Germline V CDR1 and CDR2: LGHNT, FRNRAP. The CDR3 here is CASGSPAGGAYEQYF. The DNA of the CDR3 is TGTGCTAGTGGGAGCCCAGCGGGAGGTGCCTACGAGCAGTACTTC.

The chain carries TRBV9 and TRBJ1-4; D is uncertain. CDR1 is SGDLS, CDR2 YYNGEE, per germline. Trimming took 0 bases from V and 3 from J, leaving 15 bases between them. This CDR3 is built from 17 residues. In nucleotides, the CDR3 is TGTGCCAGCAGCGTAGGGAGCGTCGACCTTCCTAATGAAAAACTGTTTTTT. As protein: CASSVGSVDLPNEKLFF.

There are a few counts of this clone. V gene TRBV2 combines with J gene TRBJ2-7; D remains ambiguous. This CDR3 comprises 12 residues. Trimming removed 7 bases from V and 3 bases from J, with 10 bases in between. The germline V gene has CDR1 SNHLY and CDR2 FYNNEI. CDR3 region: CASKWQNYEQYF. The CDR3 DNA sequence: TGTGCCAGCAAATGGCAGAACTACGAGCAGTACTTC.

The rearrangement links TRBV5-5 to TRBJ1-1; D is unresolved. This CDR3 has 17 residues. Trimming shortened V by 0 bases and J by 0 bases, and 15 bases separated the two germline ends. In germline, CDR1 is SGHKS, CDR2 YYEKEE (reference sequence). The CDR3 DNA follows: TGTGCCAGCAGCTTGGGGCCGAGGAACAACATGAACACTGAAGCTTTCTTT. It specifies CASSLGPRNNMNTEAFF.

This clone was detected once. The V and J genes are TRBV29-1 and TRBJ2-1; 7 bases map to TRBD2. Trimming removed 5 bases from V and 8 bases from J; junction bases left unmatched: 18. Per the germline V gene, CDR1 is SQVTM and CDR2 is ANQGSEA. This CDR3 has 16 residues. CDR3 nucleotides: TGCAGCGTTATCCCGATCCTCGTCCGGGGGGTATATGAGCAGTTCTTC. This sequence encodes CSVIPILVRGVYEQFF.

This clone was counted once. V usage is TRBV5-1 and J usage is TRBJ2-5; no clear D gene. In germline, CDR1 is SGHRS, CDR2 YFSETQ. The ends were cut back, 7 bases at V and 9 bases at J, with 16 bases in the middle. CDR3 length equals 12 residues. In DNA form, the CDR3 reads TGCGCCAGCCACGAGCTACCTACGGCCCAGTACTTC. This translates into CASHELPTAQYF.

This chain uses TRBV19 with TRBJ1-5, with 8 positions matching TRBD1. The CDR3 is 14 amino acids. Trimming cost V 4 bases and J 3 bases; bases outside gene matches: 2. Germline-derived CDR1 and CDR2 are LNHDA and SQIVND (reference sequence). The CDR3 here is CASSKGQANQPQHF. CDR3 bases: TGTGCCAGTAGTAAGGGACAGGCCAATCAGCCCCAGCATTTT.

The CDR3 protein is CASSPPGARVNTEAFF. CDR3 nucleotides: TGTGCCAGCTCACCCCCTGGGGCACGGGTTAACACTGAAGCTTTCTTT. V usage is TRBV18 and J usage is TRBJ1-1; a weak D match, TRBD1 (5 bases). The germline V and J ends were trimmed by 3 bases and 2 bases, with 16 bases remaining between them. This CDR3 contains 16 residues. Germline V gene data show CDR1 as KGHSH and CDR2 as LQKENI.

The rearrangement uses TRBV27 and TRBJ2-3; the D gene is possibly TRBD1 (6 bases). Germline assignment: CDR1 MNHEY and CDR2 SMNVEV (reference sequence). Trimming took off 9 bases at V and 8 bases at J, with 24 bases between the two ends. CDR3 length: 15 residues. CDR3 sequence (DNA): TGTGCCAGTGTCGGACAGTGGGAAACTCCAGTTACGCAGTATTTT. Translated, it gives CASVGQWETPVTQYF.

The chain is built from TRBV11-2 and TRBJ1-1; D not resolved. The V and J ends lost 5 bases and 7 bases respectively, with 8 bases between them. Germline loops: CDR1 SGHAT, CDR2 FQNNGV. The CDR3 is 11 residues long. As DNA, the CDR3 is TGTGCCAGCAGCCGGGATAATGAAGCTTTCTTT. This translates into CASSRDNEAFF. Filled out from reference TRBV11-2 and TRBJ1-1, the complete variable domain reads EAGVAQSPRYKIIEKRQSVAFWCNPISGHATLYWYQQILGQGPKLLIQFQNNGVVDDSQLPKDRFSAERLKGVDSTLKIQPAKLEDSAVYLCASSRDNEAFFGQGTRLTVV.

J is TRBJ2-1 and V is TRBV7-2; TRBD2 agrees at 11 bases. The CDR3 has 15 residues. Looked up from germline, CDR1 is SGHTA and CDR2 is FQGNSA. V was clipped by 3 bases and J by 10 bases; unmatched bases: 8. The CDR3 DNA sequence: TGTGCCAGCAGCTTGCTGACTAGCGGGGAAGGAGAGCAGTTCTTC. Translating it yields CASSLLTSGEGEQFF. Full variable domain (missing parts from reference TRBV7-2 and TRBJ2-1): GAGVSQSPSNKVTEKGKDVELRCDPISGHTALYWYRQSLGQGLEFLIYFQGNSAPDKSGLPSDRFSAERTGGSVSTLTIQRTQQEDSAVYLCASSLLTSGEGEQFFGPGTRLTVL.

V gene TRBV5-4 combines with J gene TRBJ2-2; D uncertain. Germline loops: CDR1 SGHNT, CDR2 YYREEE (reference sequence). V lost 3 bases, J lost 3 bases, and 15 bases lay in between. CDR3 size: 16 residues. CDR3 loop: CASSSYSRSDTGELFF. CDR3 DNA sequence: TGTGCCAGCAGCTCCTACTCCCGGAGTGACACCGGGGAGCTGTTTTTT.

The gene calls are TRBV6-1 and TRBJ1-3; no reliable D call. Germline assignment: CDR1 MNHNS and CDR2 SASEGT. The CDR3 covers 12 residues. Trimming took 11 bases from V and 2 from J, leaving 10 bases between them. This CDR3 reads CAAPGAGNTIYF. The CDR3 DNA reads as TGTGCCGCTCCCGGGGCTGGAAACACCATATATTTT.

CDR3 DNA sequence: TGTGCCAGAAGCTTGGATCGTGGGGCTTTTAGCTCCTACAATGAGCAGTTCTTC. Its protein is CARSLDRGAFSSYNEQFF. The J gene is TRBJ2-1, the V gene TRBV5-3, with a weak D call TRBD1 (5 bases). TRBV5-3 is reported as an ORF; its role is uncertain. The CDR3 extends over 18 amino acids. Trimming took 0 bases from V and 0 from J, leaving 16 bases between them.